This entry concerns a single T cell receptor beta chain. Authors' processing steps: Estimated nucleated cell counts came from reference gene primer amplification. Some clones are missing from TCRdb's copy, which holds only in-frame ones; the method was immunoSEQ multiplex PCR. The DNA gave D and trimming, while V, J and clone size come from that table. The sample lists 200,000 to 300,000 clones; more than 70% were seen once. This sample was included in a study of blood T cell repertoires in COVID-19. Background on the study: Acute-phase and convalescent COVID-19 samples originated in the United States, Italy and Spain. In each case, the material was cDNA or gDNA derived from T cells, B-cell-depleted T cells, or PBMCs.

The CDR3 runs to 13 residues. Between the trimmed V and J ends, which lost 7 bases and 3 bases, there was a span of 13 bases. CDR1 and CDR2 (germline): SNHLY, FYNNEI. The rearrangement links TRBV2 to TRBJ2-7, with D maybe TRBD1 (6 bases). The origin of this receptor is a woman in her forties with acute COVID-19. The sample consisted of PBMCs or T cells enriched from blood (not recorded which). The CDR3 region has the DNA TGTGCCAGCAAGGATACAGGGTTCTACGAGCAGTACTTC. It codes for CASKDTGFYEQYF.